The 17 T cell receptor beta chains reported below all come from one sample, sequenced in a study of graft-versus-host responses after intestinal transplantation. TCRdb keeps only in-frame clones here, not all; method: immunoSEQ multiplex PCR. Of 40,000 to 55,000 clones in the sample, 89% were seen once. These TCRs are of unknown antigen specificity. The sequences come from unstimulated CD4+ T cells sorted from spleen or lymph node cells, collected before transplant. Receptor source: a human donor who was the organ donor for an intestinal transplant.

The rearrangement joins TRBV9 to TRBJ2-1, with D unclear. The CDR3 loop spans 15 amino acids. Per the germline V gene, CDR1 is SGDLS and CDR2 is YYNGEE. With 0 bases removed from V and 6 bases from J, the gap between germline ends came to 13 bases. Here the CDR3 reads CASSVEGTSGNEQFF. The CDR3 coding sequence is TGTGCCAGCAGCGTAGAAGGAACCTCGGGCAATGAGCAGTTCTTC.

The chain has TRBV4-2 and TRBJ2-2, with TRBD1 matching over 8 bases. This CDR3 comprises 15 residues. The V segment lost 7 bases and the J segment 6 bases; nucleotides outside the gene matches: 10. Germline V lookup: CDR1 LGHNA, CDR2 YNFKEQ. The CDR3: CASNSNRGFSGELFF. The CDR3 nucleotides read TGTGCCAGCAACAGTAACAGGGGGTTCTCCGGGGAGCTGTTTTTT.

The chain employs TRBV5-1 and TRBJ1-1, with D possibly TRBD1 on 6 matching bases. Germline V gives CDR1 SGHRS, CDR2 YFSETQ. The V end was cut by 7 bases, the J end by 5 bases, with 21 bases between. The CDR3 is made up of 15 amino acids. The chain's CDR3 is CASALWDTRGTEAFF. The CDR3 DNA is TGCGCCAGCGCGCTCTGGGACACCAGAGGTACTGAAGCTTTCTTT.

The rearrangement links TRBV10-3 to TRBJ2-7; tentative D call: TRBD1 (5 bases). Trimming took 1 base from V and 3 from J, leaving 7 bases between them. CDR3 length: 13 residues. Looked up from germline, CDR1 is ENHRY and CDR2 is SYGVKD. For the CDR3, the DNA is TGTGCCATCAGTGAGTGGGGCTACTACGAGCAGTACTTC. Protein: CAISEWGYYEQYF.

This chain uses TRBV19 with TRBJ1-1, with TRBD1 matching over 8 bases. Looked up from germline, CDR1 is LNHDA and CDR2 is SQIVND (reference sequence). CDR3 length: 16 amino acids. The V gene end was trimmed by 3 bases and the J gene end by 4 bases; junction bases not matched to a gene: 10. The CDR3 loop reads CASSIWTGSLGTEAFF. The DNA of the CDR3 is TGTGCCAGTAGTATTTGGACAGGGTCCCTGGGCACTGAAGCTTTCTTT. Full variable domain (rest looked up from reference TRBV19 and TRBJ1-1): DGGITQSPKYLFRKEGQNVTLSCEQNLNHDAMYWYRQDPGQGLRLIYYSQIVNDFQKGDIAEGYSVSREKKESFPLTVTSAQKNPTAFYLCASSIWTGSLGTEAFFGQGTRLTVV.

This chain joins TRBV7-3 and TRBJ2-3; D not certain. Trimming took off 5 bases at V and 2 bases at J, with 20 bases between the two ends. There are 17 residues in the CDR3. The germline CDR1 and CDR2 sequences are SGHTA and FQGTGA. The CDR3 here is CASSPLEYWVDTDTQYF. The CDR3 DNA follows: TGTGCCAGCAGCCCCCTAGAATATTGGGTAGACACAGATACGCAGTATTTT. Based on the CDR3 plus reference TRBV7-3 and TRBJ2-3, the full variable domain is GAGVSQTPSNKVTEKGKYVELRCDPISGHTALYWYRQSLGQGPEFLIYFQGTGAADDSGLPNDRFFAVRPEGSVSTLKIQRTERGDSAVYLCASSPLEYWVDTDTQYFGPGTRLTVL.

The V call is TRBV2, the J call TRBJ1-5; D call uncertain. V was pared by 6 bases and J by 4 bases, with 13 bases between. Germline V gene sequence: CDR1 SNHLY, CDR2 FYNNEI. This CDR3 is built from 14 residues. CDR3 sequence: CASSEMGLNQPQHF. The CDR3 DNA is TGTGCCAGCAGCGAGATGGGCCTAAATCAGCCCCAGCATTTT.

The chain recombines TRBV7-3 with TRBJ2-5; 7 bases line up with TRBD2. This CDR3 has 12 amino acids. V shed 5 bases and J 4 bases; nucleotides not matched to a gene: 1. The germline V gene has CDR1 SGHTA and CDR2 FQGTGA. DNA of the CDR3: TGTGCCAGCAGCACGGGGGGAGAGACCCAGTACTTC. Its protein product is CASSTGGETQYF.

The chain recombines TRBV6-5 with TRBJ1-2; no reliable D call. The CDR3 has 15 amino acids. Trimming pared 6 bases from V and 5 bases from J, leaving 19 bases between. Germline V gene sequence: CDR1 MNHEY, CDR2 SVGAGI. DNA for the CDR3: TGTGCCAGCAGCCCTAGAGGGAAGCAAGGGTATGGCTACACCTTC. This encodes CASSPRGKQGYGYTF.

V and J are TRBV19 and TRBJ2-3; D is ambiguous. The CDR3 is 12 residues long. Germline CDR1 LNHDA, CDR2 SQIVND (reference sequence). V gave up 4 bases and J gave up 5 bases, with 7 bases separating them. The CDR3 here is CASSNRLDTQYF. The CDR3, as DNA: TGTGCCAGTAGTAATCGGTTAGATACGCAGTATTTT.

This clone was seen only a few times. The rearrangement uses TRBV5-6 and TRBJ2-2, with TRBD1 matching over 7 bases. This CDR3 has 18 residues. With 3 bases clipped from V and 1 base from J, the junction kept 12 bases outside the gene matches. Germline CDR1 is SGHDT and CDR2 is YYEEEE. CDR3 sequence: CASSWWDGTARNTGELFF. CDR3 coding DNA: TGTGCCAGCAGCTGGTGGGACGGGACAGCAAGGAACACCGGGGAGCTGTTTTTT.

The V and J genes are TRBV2 and TRBJ2-5, with D possibly matching TRBD1 (5 bases). Per the germline V gene, CDR1 is SNHLY and CDR2 is FYNNEI. Trimming removed 4 bases from V and 2 bases from J, with 11 bases in between. CDR3 length equals 14 residues. In DNA form, the CDR3 reads TGTGCCAGCAGTGCCTCCAGGGTGCAAGAGACCCAGTACTTC. Its translation is CASSASRVQETQYF.

CDR3 amino acids: CASSSGRGYEQYF. The DNA for the CDR3 is TGTGCCAGCAGTAGCGGGAGGGGCTACGAGCAGTACTTC. The chain employs TRBV11-3 and TRBJ2-7; 11 bases are a match to TRBD2. Unmatched junction bases numbered 1, after V lost 6 bases and J lost 3 bases. This CDR3 spans 13 amino acids. The V gene's germline CDR1 is SGHNT and CDR2 YENEEA. Full variable domain (outside the CDR3, taken from reference TRBV11-3 and TRBJ2-7): EAGVVQSPRYKIIEKKQPVAFWCNPISGHNTLYWYLQNLGQGPELLIRYENEEAVDDSQLPKDRFSAERLKGVDSTLKIQPAELGDSAVYLCASSSGRGYEQYFGPGTRLTVT.

V is TRBV18 and J is TRBJ1-2, with D unresolved. Looked up from germline, CDR1 is KGHSH and CDR2 is LQKENI. V was trimmed by 4 bases and J by 6 bases, leaving 18 bases between them. This CDR3 region has 15 residues. The CDR3, as DNA: TGTGCCAGCTCACTCTACATGGCGGGGATGGATGGCTACACCTTC. Amino acids: CASSLYMAGMDGYTF.

V is TRBV5-1 and J is TRBJ1-6, with 9 bases that match TRBD1. The CDR3 consists of 15 residues. V lost 3 bases and J lost 7; bases outside the gene matches: 5. Germline V gene sequence: CDR1 SGHRS, CDR2 YFSETQ. The CDR3 DNA is TGCGCCAGCAGCTCGGGACAGGGTAGAAATTCACCCCTCCACTTT. Translated, it gives CASSSGQGRNSPLHF.

V is TRBV19 and J is TRBJ2-5; 8 bases map to TRBD1. The J call may be mistaken, given a closer DNA end match to TRBJ2-7. The V gene's germline CDR1 is LNHDA and CDR2 SQIVND (reference sequence). The length of the CDR3 is 14 residues. For the CDR3, the DNA is TGTGCCAGTAGTATCGCAGGGGGCGCGTACGAGCAGTACTTC. Its protein product is CASSIAGGAYEQYF.

This sequence joins TRBV6-5 and TRBJ2-1, with TRBD1 matching over 9 bases. Germline V CDR1 and CDR2: MNHEY, SVGAGI. V shed 4 bases, J shed 0 bases, and the junction held 1 base outside the gene matches. CDR3 length: 15 residues. The CDR3 reads CASSWGQGSYNEQFF. The CDR3 nucleotides read TGTGCCAGCAGTTGGGGACAGGGCTCCTACAATGAGCAGTTCTTC.